A selection of T cell receptor beta chains follows, all from one sample in a study of blood T cell repertoires in COVID-19. Method: immunoSEQ multiplex PCR; TCRdb's copy keeps in-frame clones and lacks some. The repertoire has 220,000 or so clones, about nine tenths of them found once; the top ten carry around 0.87%. The sample was PBMCs or T cells enriched from blood (not recorded which). The receptors were sampled from a man aged 45-60 years who had been exposed to COVID-19. CDR3s include the opening cysteine and the closing phenylalanine or tryptophan. A D gene is named only where the DNA matches it firmly. Rows may omit the clone size; those that give it use once, few, many or a size class.

clone size: NA; D gene: TRBD1; J gene: TRBJ1-2; CDR3 length: 15; V gene: TRBV3-1/TRBV3-2; CDR3 DNA: TGTGCCAGCAGCCAATATAACAGGGGGCAGGGTGGCTACACCTTC; CDR3 protein: CASSQYNRGQGGYTF
clone size: NA; D gene: NA; J gene: TRBJ1-2; CDR3 length: 13; V gene: TRBV14; CDR3 DNA: TGTGCCAGCAGCCAAGAGGAGTATTATGGCTACACCTTC; CDR3 protein: CASSQEEYYGYTF
clone size: NA; D gene: NA; J gene: TRBJ1-5; CDR3 length: 18; V gene: TRBV15; CDR3 DNA: TGTGCCACCAGCAGAGATGGGGTCTCGGGGGTAAGCAATCAGCCCCAGCATTTT; CDR3 protein: CATSRDGVSGVSNQPQHF
clone size: NA; D gene: NA; J gene: TRBJ1-1; CDR3 length: 15; V gene: TRBV6-5; CDR3 DNA: TGTGCCAGCAGGGGAGCCGGGTCCATGAACACTGAAGCTTTCTTT; CDR3 protein: CASRGAGSMNTEAFF
clone size: NA; D gene: NA; J gene: TRBJ2-7; CDR3 length: 14; V gene: TRBV7-9; CDR3 DNA: TGTGCCAGCAGCTTACTCATTAGCTCCTACGAGCAGTACTTC; CDR3 protein: CASSLLISSYEQYF
clone size: NA; D gene: TRBD2; J gene: TRBJ2-1; CDR3 length: 13; V gene: TRBV5-1; CDR3 DNA: TGCGCCAGCAGCCTCGGGACTAGCGACAAGCAGTTCTTC; CDR3 protein: CASSLGTSDKQFF
clone size: NA; D gene: NA; J gene: TRBJ1-4; CDR3 length: 18; V gene: TRBV28; CDR3 DNA: TGTGCCAGCAGTTTATCCCACTATCATAGGAAGACTAATGAAAAACTGTTTTTT; CDR3 protein: CASSLSHYHRKTNEKLFF
clone size: few; D gene: TRBD1; J gene: TRBJ1-3; CDR3 length: 14; V gene: TRBV2; CDR3 DNA: TGTGCCAGCAGTGGGACAGGGGCTGGAAACACCATATATTTT; CDR3 protein: CASSGTGAGNTIYF
clone size: NA; D gene: NA; J gene: TRBJ1-2; CDR3 length: 13; V gene: TRBV30; CDR3 DNA: TGTGCCTGGGGGTCTATTACCAACTATGGCTACACCTTC; CDR3 protein: CAWGSITNYGYTF
clone size: once; D gene: TRBD2; J gene: TRBJ2-3; CDR3 length: 16; V gene: TRBV3-1/TRBV3-2; CDR3 DNA: TGTGCCAGCAGCCAAGAGAAAGGACTAGATGTGGATACGCAGTATTTT; CDR3 protein: CASSQEKGLDVDTQYF
clone size: NA; D gene: NA; J gene: TRBJ1-3; CDR3 length: 14; V gene: TRBV4-1; CDR3 DNA: TGCGCCAGCAGCCAAGAGTCGGTAGGAAACACCATATATTTT; CDR3 protein: CASSQESVGNTIYF
clone size: few; D gene: TRBD1; J gene: TRBJ2-3; CDR3 length: 14; V gene: TRBV19; CDR3 DNA: TGTGCCAGTAGTCGGACAGGGGGCACAGATACGCAGTATTTT; CDR3 protein: CASSRTGGTDTQYF
clone size: NA; D gene: NA; J gene: TRBJ1-2; CDR3 length: 15; V gene: TRBV5-1; CDR3 DNA: TGCGCCAGCAGCTTGGCTGGGGACTTTCCAGGGGGCTACACCTTC; CDR3 protein: CASSLAGDFPGGYTF
clone size: few; D gene: TRBD1; J gene: TRBJ1-3; CDR3 length: 17; V gene: TRBV10-3; CDR3 DNA: TGTGCCATCAGGGATTATCCCCGGGACAGCACTGGAAACACCATATATTTT; CDR3 protein: CAIRDYPRDSTGNTIYF
clone size: NA; D gene: TRBD1; J gene: TRBJ1-5; CDR3 length: 15; V gene: TRBV9; CDR3 DNA: TGTGCCAGCAGCGCCGGGACAGGGGGCTATCAGCCCCAGCATTTT; CDR3 protein: CASSAGTGGYQPQHF
clone size: NA; D gene: TRBD1; J gene: TRBJ2-1; CDR3 length: 14; V gene: TRBV18; CDR3 DNA: TGTGCCAGTCAACAGGGGTCATCCTACAATGAGCAGTTCTTC; CDR3 protein: CASQQGSSYNEQFF
clone size: NA; D gene: NA; J gene: TRBJ1-3; CDR3 length: 15; V gene: TRBV18; CDR3 DNA: TGTGCCAGCTCACTGGCAGGGGTCGGCGGGAACACCATATATTTT; CDR3 protein: CASSLAGVGGNTIYF
clone size: NA; D gene: NA; J gene: TRBJ1-1; CDR3 length: 13; V gene: TRBV6-5; CDR3 DNA: TGTGCCAGCAGTCCCAACACGAACACTGAAGCTTTCTTT; CDR3 protein: CASSPNTNTEAFF
clone size: NA; D gene: NA; J gene: TRBJ2-1; CDR3 length: 14; V gene: TRBV28; CDR3 DNA: TGTGCCAGCAGCCCAACCGCAAGGGGGAATGAGCAGTTCTTC; CDR3 protein: CASSPTARGNEQFF
clone size: NA; D gene: NA; J gene: TRBJ1-5; CDR3 length: 13; V gene: TRBV14; CDR3 DNA: TGTGCCAGCAGCCAAGATCTCGATCAGCCCCAGCATTTT; CDR3 protein: CASSQDLDQPQHF
clone size: NA; D gene: NA; J gene: TRBJ1-1; CDR3 length: 12; V gene: TRBV10-3; CDR3 DNA: TGTGCCATACAGGCCCCGAACACTGAAGCTTTCTTT; CDR3 protein: CAIQAPNTEAFF
clone size: NA; D gene: TRBD1; J gene: TRBJ1-5; CDR3 length: 14; V gene: TRBV2; CDR3 DNA: TGTGCCAGCAGTGGTGGGACAGCGAATCAGCCCCAGCATTTT; CDR3 protein: CASSGGTANQPQHF
clone size: NA; D gene: NA; J gene: TRBJ1-2; CDR3 length: 14; V gene: TRBV5-1; CDR3 DNA: TGCGCCAGCAGCTCTGGCTTGGGAGGCTATGGCTACACCTTC; CDR3 protein: CASSSGLGGYGYTF
clone size: NA; D gene: NA; J gene: TRBJ1-1; CDR3 length: 14; V gene: TRBV2; CDR3 DNA: TGTGCCAGCAGTGACCAGGGTGTTGGCACTGAAGCTTTCTTT; CDR3 protein: CASSDQGVGTEAFF
clone size: NA; D gene: NA; J gene: TRBJ2-5; CDR3 length: 13; V gene: TRBV11-2; CDR3 DNA: TGTGCCAGCAGCTCTTACCGCCGGGAGACCCAGTACTTC; CDR3 protein: CASSSYRRETQYF
clone size: NA; D gene: NA; J gene: TRBJ2-3; CDR3 length: 16; V gene: TRBV9; CDR3 DNA: TGTGCCAGCAGCCCCGATAGGGGGAGCGGCACAGATACGCAGTATTTT; CDR3 protein: CASSPDRGSGTDTQYF